Listed below are T cell receptor beta chains from one sample, sequenced in a study of CD8+ T cells in alopecia areata. Some clones are missing from TCRdb's copy, which holds only in-frame ones; the method was immunoSEQ multiplex PCR. Among about 140,000 clones listed, roughly half were seen once. This sample comprised CD4+ T cells sorted from blood, obtained at week 0. The receptors originated from a human donor with alopecia areata. The CDR3 runs from the conserved cysteine through the conserved F or W. Size tells how often a clone was seen (once, few, many) or the class of an expanded clone, and some rows leave it out.

j_call,clone_size,v_call,cdr3_aa
TRBJ2-3,.,TRBV7-3,CASSLVQNTDTQYF
TRBJ1-1,few,TRBV29-1,CSVEEKGEAFF
TRBJ2-1,.,TRBV4-1,CASSQVSGLAGGMRDEQFF
TRBJ2-3,few,TRBV30,CAWSMGTLTDTQYF
TRBJ1-3,.,TRBV5-6,CASSPSTGGGNTIYF
TRBJ1-1,.,TRBV21-1,CASSTDREGNTEAFF
TRBJ2-3,few,TRBV30,CAWSQGKSTDTQYF
TRBJ2-3,few,TRBV30,CAWSGRRTSGSLSTDTQYF
TRBJ1-1,.,TRBV11-1,CASSLGTEEAFF
TRBJ2-1,few,TRBV29-1,CSVGLSYNEQFF
TRBJ1-1,.,TRBV2,CASSELSGQTEAFF
TRBJ1-2,.,TRBV14,CASSHPGTNYGYTF
TRBJ2-3,.,TRBV7-9,CASSWVTDTQYF
TRBJ1-2,.,TRBV6-6,CASSYLKSGYTF
TRBJ2-2,.,TRBV5-1,CASSLGQGTGTGELFF
TRBJ1-3,.,TRBV7-2,CASGRDRGNTIYF
TRBJ2-1,.,TRBV5-1,CASSLVGQRGGEQFF
TRBJ2-6,.,TRBV29-1,CSVEGQGSPGANVLTF
TRBJ1-1,.,TRBV5-5,CASSLELEAFF
TRBJ2-6,.,TRBV7-6,CASSLASWLAGANVLTF
TRBJ1-1,once,TRBV28,CASSSTGRAFF
TRBJ2-7,few,TRBV27,CASSFGRSGRGGSSYEQYF
TRBJ2-5,.,TRBV29-1,CSVGPGTSGRTQYF